Below are 10 T cell receptor beta chains sequenced from a single sample in a study of OX40 agonist ivuxolimab in advanced cancers. Profiled with immunoSEQ multiplex PCR; TCRdb holds only in-frame clones, not every one. The repertoire holds tens of thousands of clones, with approximately 79% as singletons. This sample comprised CD4+ or CD8+ T cells sorted from blood, obtained in a trial of the OX40 agonist ivuxolimab. The source of these receptors is an adult with an advanced solid tumor such as melanoma, head and neck, liver or kidney cancer.

V usage is TRBV4-1 and J usage is TRBJ2-2, with D possibly TRBD1 on 5 matching bases. The germline CDR1 and CDR2 sequences are MGHRA and YSYEKL. V was clipped by 2 bases and J by 4 bases, with 8 bases between them. The CDR3 extends over 14 amino acids. The CDR3 bases are TGCGCCAGCAGCCAAACAGACAGCACCGGGGAGCTGTTTTTT. Its protein product is CASSQTDSTGELFF.

This clone was recorded once. The rearrangement links TRBV29-1 to TRBJ1-2; a weak D match, TRBD1 (5 bases). The germline V gene has CDR1 SQVTM and CDR2 ANQGSEA. The CDR3 runs to 12 residues. V dropped 7 bases and J dropped 5 bases, with 14 bases sitting between them. The CDR3 nucleotides are TGCAGCGCCTGTGACAGCCCTTATGGCTACACCTTC. It encodes CSACDSPYGYTF.

CDR3 sequence (DNA): TGTGCCTGGAGGACAGGGCCTAGAAGAAATTCACCCCTCCACTTT. Residues: CAWRTGPRRNSPLHF. V is TRBV30 and J is TRBJ1-6; 7 bases match TRBD1. The CDR3 extends over 15 amino acids. V lost 3 bases and J lost 7; bases outside the gene matches: 9. CDR1 and CDR2 from the germline V gene are GTSNPN and SVGIG (reference sequence).

The rearrangement links TRBV19 to TRBJ2-5, with a possible D match to TRBD2 (6 bases). The CDR3 runs to 17 residues. V shed 3 bases and J shed 1 base, with 18 bases lying between them. Germline CDR1 LNHDA, CDR2 SQIVND (reference sequence). The CDR3 protein is CASSILSGVGGQETQYF. As DNA, the CDR3 is TGTGCCAGTAGTATTCTGAGCGGAGTGGGAGGCCAAGAGACCCAGTACTTC.

This chain joins TRBV6-6 and TRBJ2-5; 8 bases fit TRBD1. V lost 2 bases, J lost 5 bases, and 7 bases stayed unmatched. CDR1 is MNHNY, CDR2 SVGAGI, per germline (reference sequence). CDR3 length: 15 amino acids. This chain's CDR3 is CASSYRAGGPETQYF. The CDR3 bases are TGTGCCAGCAGTTACAGGGCAGGGGGCCCTGAGACCCAGTACTTC.

The gene calls are TRBV7-9 and TRBJ2-1; a weak D match, TRBD2 (5 bases). Germline lookup yields CDR1 SEHNR and CDR2 FQNEAQ (reference sequence). The CDR3 consists of 12 residues. The ends were cut back, 4 bases at V and 12 bases at J, with 13 bases in the middle. The CDR3 DNA reads as TGTGCCAGCAGCTCGGACTGGAGGTCGCAGTTCTTC. Residues: CASSSDWRSQFF.

This clone turned up a few times. V gene TRBV10-1 combines with J gene TRBJ1-2, with D possibly being TRBD1 (5 bases). CDR3 length: 12 amino acids. The ends were cut back, 3 bases at V and 6 bases at J, with 8 bases in the middle. The germline gives CDR1 WNHNN, CDR2 SYGVQD (reference sequence). CDR3: CASSDGGDGYTF. The CDR3 DNA sequence: TGCGCCAGCAGTGACGGGGGAGATGGCTACACCTTC.

For the CDR3, the DNA is TGTGCCAGCTCAAGACAGGGGTCCTACGAGCAGTACTTC. It codes for CASSRQGSYEQYF. The chain has TRBV18 and TRBJ2-7; 8 positions agree with TRBD1. CDR1 KGHSH and CDR2 LQKENI come from the germline V gene. J lost 1 base, V lost 5 bases, and 1 base had no gene match. The CDR3 length is 13 residues.

This chain links TRBV7-2 with TRBJ2-7; 15 nucleotides agree with TRBD2. The CDR3 covers 15 residues. V dropped 4 bases and J dropped 6; count of bases not matched to a gene: 4. Germline V gene sequence: CDR1 SGHTA, CDR2 FQGNSA. The CDR3 region is CASSSQGLAGGEQYF. DNA of the CDR3: TGTGCCAGCAGCTCCCAGGGACTAGCGGGGGGCGAGCAGTACTTC.

V usage is TRBV30 and J usage is TRBJ1-1; D perhaps matches TRBD1 (6 bases). CDR3 length: 13 amino acids. Germline V gene sequence: CDR1 GTSNPN, CDR2 SVGIG (reference sequence). V dropped 3 bases and J dropped 1 base, with 9 bases sitting between them. In DNA form, the CDR3 reads TGTGCCTGGAGGCGGGGGCCGAACACTGAAGCTTTCTTT. Its translation: CAWRRGPNTEAFF.